This TCR beta chain was profiled in a study of blood T cell repertoires in COVID-19. The V gene end was trimmed by 6 bases and the J gene end by 7 bases; junction bases not matched to a gene: 17. The germline V gene has CDR1 MRHNA and CDR2 SNTAGT. CDR3 size: 17 residues. The repertoire was sequenced with immunoSEQ multiplex PCR; TCRdb's copy has only in-frame clones and lacks some. This table holds approximately 240,000 clones, approximately 80% found once. The receptor was isolated from a woman between 40 and 50 years old who had recovered from COVID-19. This sequence joins TRBV6-4 and TRBJ2-1, with 8 bases matching TRBD2. Sequences were obtained from peripheral blood. Here the CDR3 reads CASRASHNSGAGNEQFF. The CDR3 DNA reads TGTGCCAGCAGAGCCAGTCATAATAGCGGGGCGGGGAATGAGCAGTTCTTC.